Here is one T cell receptor (beta chain) with its context. The cDNA was synthesized by 5'RACE incorporating 10-nucleotide random UMIs. Over 180 million TCR-beta sequences from 15-18 subjects came from every sequencing run. MiXCR, run by TCRdb on the 5' RACE reads, gives a single entry per CDR3 protein. The repertoire holds approximately 47,000 distinct CDR3 sequences, with over 9.5% as singletons. This sample was taken from a study of neurological immune-mediated disorders. The time point denotes: longitudinal time-point 3. This CDR3 comprises 13 residues. The germline V gene encodes CDR1 SGHAT and CDR2 FQNNGV. Trimming cost V 4 bases and J 8 bases, with 12 bases left between them.

The chain combines TRBV11-2 with TRBJ2-1; no definite D call. The sequenced sample was PBMCs. The clonotype was recovered from a male donor with HTLV-1-associated myelopathy (HAM/TSP). The chain's CDR3 is CASSSASQDEQFF. The DNA of the CDR3 is TGTGCCAGCAGCTCGGCAAGCCAGGATGAGCAGTTCTTC.